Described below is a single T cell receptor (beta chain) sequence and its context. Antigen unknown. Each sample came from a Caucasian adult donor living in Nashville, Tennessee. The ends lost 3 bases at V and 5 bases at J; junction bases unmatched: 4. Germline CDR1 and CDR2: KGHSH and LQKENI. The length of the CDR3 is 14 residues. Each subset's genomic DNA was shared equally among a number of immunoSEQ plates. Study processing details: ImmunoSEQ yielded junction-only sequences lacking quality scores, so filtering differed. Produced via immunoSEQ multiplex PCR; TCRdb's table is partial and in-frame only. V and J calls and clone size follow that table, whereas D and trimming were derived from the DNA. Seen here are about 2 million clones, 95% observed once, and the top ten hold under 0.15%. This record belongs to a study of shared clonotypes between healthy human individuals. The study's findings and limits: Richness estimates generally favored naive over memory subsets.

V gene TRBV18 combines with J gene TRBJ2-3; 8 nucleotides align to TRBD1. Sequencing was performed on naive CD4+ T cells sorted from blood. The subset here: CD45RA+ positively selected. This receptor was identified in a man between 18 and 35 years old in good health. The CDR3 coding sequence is TGTGCCAGCTCACCCACGGGACAGGTAGATACGCAGTATTTT. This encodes CASSPTGQVDTQYF. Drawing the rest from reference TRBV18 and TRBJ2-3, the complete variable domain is NAGVMQNPRHLVRRRGQEARLRCSPMKGHSHVYWYRQLPEEGLKFMVYLQKENIIDESGMPKERFSAEFPKEGPSILRIQQVVRGDSAAYFCASSPTGQVDTQYFGPGTRLTVL.